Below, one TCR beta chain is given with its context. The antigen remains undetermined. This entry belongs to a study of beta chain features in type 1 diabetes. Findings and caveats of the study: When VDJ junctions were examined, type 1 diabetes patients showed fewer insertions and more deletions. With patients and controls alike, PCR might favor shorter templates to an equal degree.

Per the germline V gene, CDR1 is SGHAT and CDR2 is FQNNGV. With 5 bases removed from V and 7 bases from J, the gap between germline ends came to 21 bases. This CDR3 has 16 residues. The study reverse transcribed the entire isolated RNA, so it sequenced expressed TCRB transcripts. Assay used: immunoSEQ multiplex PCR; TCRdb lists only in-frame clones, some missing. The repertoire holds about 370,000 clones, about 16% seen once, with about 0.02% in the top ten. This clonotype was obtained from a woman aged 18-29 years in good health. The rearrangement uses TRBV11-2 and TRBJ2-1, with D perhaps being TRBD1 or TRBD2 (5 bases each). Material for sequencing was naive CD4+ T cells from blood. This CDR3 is CASSLAGYGVTNEQFF. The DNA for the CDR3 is TGTGCCAGCAGCCTAGCAGGGTATGGGGTAACAAATGAGCAGTTCTTC.